These 29 T cell receptor beta chains were all obtained from the same sample, sequenced in a study of response to subunit inactivated influenza vaccine. TCRdb redid the calling of the RT-PCR reads with MiXCR, one entry per CDR3 protein. The sample has 800,000 to 1,000,000 distinct CDR3 sequences, around 20% seen once; the top ten hold 9.5% to 13%. Sequenced material: PBMCs from blood, taken about 5 days after vaccination. The origin of the receptors is a man aged 45-65 years who received an inactivated influenza vaccine.

V gene TRBV3-1 combines with J gene TRBJ2-7; 7 bases are shared with TRBD2. CDR3 length: 16 amino acids. Germline CDR1 LGHDT, CDR2 YNNKEL (reference sequence). V dropped 1 base and J dropped 4; count of bases not matched to a gene: 10. The CDR3 here is CASSQVSGLIVYEQYF. The DNA of the CDR3 is TGTGCCAGCAGCCAAGTCTCGGGACTAATTGTTTACGAGCAGTACTTC.

In this sample, this clonotype turned up a few times. This rearrangement joins TRBV24-1 to TRBJ2-5; D is possibly TRBD1 (5 bases). V lost 4 bases to trimming and J lost 1 base, with 9 bases between them. Germline values: CDR1 KGHDR, CDR2 SFDVKD. The CDR3 is 14 residues long. The CDR3 sequence is CATSEVDSQETQYF. In DNA, the CDR3 is TGTGCCACCAGTGAGGTTGACAGCCAAGAGACCCAGTACTTC.

The genes are TRBV20-1 and TRBJ2-1; D is possibly TRBD1 (5 bases). There are 14 residues in the CDR3. Trimming took off 3 bases at V and 6 bases at J, with 15 bases between the two ends. Germline CDR1 reads DFQATT; CDR2 reads SNEGSKA (reference sequence). CDR3 region: CSASAARVGNEQFF. The CDR3 DNA sequence: TGCAGTGCTAGTGCAGCCAGGGTAGGCAATGAGCAGTTCTTC.

This chain connects TRBV12-3 or TRBV12-4 to TRBJ1-2, with D maybe TRBD1 (5 bases). V was cut by 2 bases and J by 4 bases, with 8 bases left in between. There are 13 residues in the CDR3. CDR3 sequence (DNA): TGTGCCAGCAGTTTATTTGGGACCTATGGCTACACCTTC. This sequence encodes CASSLFGTYGYTF.

This clonotype appeared a few times. The chain carries TRBV9 and TRBJ2-1, with D unresolved. V was cut by 0 bases and J by 10 bases, with 8 bases left in between. From germline, CDR1 is SGDLS and CDR2 YYNGEE. This CDR3 spans 12 amino acids. CDR3 region: CASSVGNSEQFF. The CDR3 DNA sequence: TGTGCCAGCAGCGTAGGAAATTCAGAGCAGTTCTTC.

A few counts support this clonotype. The chain joins TRBV7-9 to TRBJ2-3; D uncertain. Per germline, CDR1 SEHNR and CDR2 FQNEAQ (reference sequence). V was clipped by 5 bases and J by 2 bases, with 11 bases between them. The CDR3 length is 14 residues. The CDR3 is CASSARHLTDTQYF. The CDR3 coding sequence is TGTGCCAGCAGCGCCCGACACCTCACAGATACGCAGTATTTT.

V is TRBV9 and J is TRBJ2-1, with D unclear. The CDR3 length is 12 residues. V dropped 3 bases and J dropped 7 bases, with 8 bases sitting between them. Germline assignment: CDR1 SGDLS and CDR2 YYNGEE. CDR3 sequence: CASSETENEQFF. The CDR3 nucleotides read TGTGCCAGCAGCGAGACCGAGAATGAGCAGTTCTTC.

This rearrangement joins TRBV10-3 to TRBJ2-3; possible D gene TRBD1, 5 bases. This CDR3 region has 14 residues. The V end was cut by 6 bases, the J end by 4 bases, with 14 bases between. In germline, CDR1 is ENHRY, CDR2 SYGVKD. CDR3 bases: TGTGCCATCAGGGCAGGGTCTACGGCAGATACGCAGTATTTT. Amino acids: CAIRAGSTADTQYF.

The gene calls are TRBV7-8 and TRBJ2-7, with D possibly being TRBD1 or TRBD2 (6 bases each). V lost 6 bases, J lost 0 bases, and 18 bases lay in between. In germline, CDR1 is SGHVS, CDR2 FQNEAQ. This CDR3 is built from 16 residues. CDR3 residues: CASRPSRGLLSYEQYF. The CDR3 DNA is TGTGCCAGCAGACCAAGTCGGGGGCTACTCTCCTACGAGCAGTACTTC.

This clonotype appeared many times. This chain joins TRBV20-1 and TRBJ1-2, with D unresolved. This CDR3 has 15 residues. Germline-derived CDR1 and CDR2 are DFQATT and SNEGSKA (reference sequence). V gave up 1 base and J gave up 4 bases, with 16 bases separating them. CDR3 region: CSARAITRVGYGYTF. CDR3 DNA sequence: TGCAGTGCTAGAGCAATAACGCGGGTCGGCTATGGCTACACCTTC.

The J gene is TRBJ1-2, the V gene TRBV6-6, with 8 bases matching TRBD1. With V trimmed by 6 bases and J by 8 bases, 8 bases remained unmatched. Germline loops: CDR1 MNHNY, CDR2 SVGAGI (reference sequence). This CDR3 spans 13 amino acids. The CDR3 loop is CASSPTGTGGYTF. The DNA of the CDR3 is TGTGCCAGCAGCCCTACCGGGACAGGCGGCTACACCTTC.

The gene calls are TRBV11-1 and TRBJ2-1, with D perhaps TRBD1 (7 bases). V was shortened by 5 bases and J by 8 bases, with 19 bases between the two germline ends. This CDR3 comprises 15 residues. From germline, CDR1 is SGHAT and CDR2 FQDESV (reference sequence). CDR3 bases: TGTGCCAGCAGCCTACAGGGGACTCCGAGGGATGAGCAGTTCTTC. Protein product: CASSLQGTPRDEQFF.

J is TRBJ1-6 and V is TRBV5-1, with D hard to call. The CDR3 is made up of 15 amino acids. The V end lost 1 base, the J end lost 4 bases, and 9 bases lay between the germline ends. Germline V gene sequence: CDR1 SGHRS, CDR2 YFSETQ. The CDR3 bases are TGCGCCAGCAGCTTGCATTTGGGGTATAATTCACCCCTCCACTTT. This gives the protein CASSLHLGYNSPLHF.

This clonotype was observed a handful of times. The V call is TRBV7-9, the J call TRBJ2-5, with D possibly being TRBD1 (5 bases). With 4 bases removed from V and 5 bases from J, the gap between germline ends came to 14 bases. Germline assignment: CDR1 SEHNR and CDR2 FQNEAQ (reference sequence). This CDR3 spans 14 amino acids. CDR3: CASSSSQGLETQYF. CDR3 nucleotide sequence: TGTGCCAGCAGCTCCAGTCAGGGCCTTGAGACCCAGTACTTC.

This clonotype appeared a few times. This sequence joins TRBV5-8 and TRBJ2-1, with D perhaps TRBD2 (6 bases). The V gene lost 6 bases and the J gene lost 4 bases, with 17 bases spanning the gap. This CDR3 is built from 15 residues. Germline V CDR1 and CDR2: SGHTS, YDEGEE. The CDR3 loop is CASTFSGNLYNEQFF. DNA of the CDR3: TGTGCCAGCACCTTTAGCGGAAACTTATACAATGAGCAGTTCTTC.

The table lists this clonotype with a few counts. The chain recombines TRBV7-2 with TRBJ2-3; possible D gene TRBD2, 6 bases. The germline CDR1 and CDR2 sequences are SGHTA and FQGNSA. The CDR3 sequence is 15 residues long. The V and J ends lost 3 bases and 3 bases respectively, with 13 bases between them. CDR3 region: CASSLDGGETDTQYF. CDR3 bases: TGTGCCAGCAGCTTGGATGGCGGGGAGACAGATACGCAGTATTTT.

This clonotype was detected only once. The CDR3 region is CASSLRVEAKNIQYF. CDR3 nucleotide sequence: TGTGCCAGCAGTTTACGGGTGGAAGCCAAAAACATTCAGTACTTC. This chain links TRBV12-3 or TRBV12-4 with TRBJ2-4; D remains ambiguous. CDR3 length: 15 residues. Trimming stripped 2 bases from V and 0 bases from J, with 8 bases between.

The chain couples TRBV19 to TRBJ1-5, with D perhaps matching TRBD1 (6 bases). The CDR3 consists of 15 residues. Trimming took 6 bases from V and 2 from J, leaving 14 bases between them. CDR1 is LNHDA, CDR2 SQIVND, per germline (reference sequence). The CDR3 is CASSNRVRGNQPQHF. CDR3 DNA: TGTGCCAGTAGCAACAGGGTTAGGGGCAATCAGCCCCAGCATTTT.

V usage is TRBV11-2 and J usage is TRBJ2-1, with 8 bases lining up with TRBD1. This CDR3 comprises 18 residues. The germline V gene has CDR1 SGHAT and CDR2 FQNNGV. The ends lost 1 base at V and 7 bases at J; junction bases unmatched: 15. This chain's CDR3 is CASSLVVRWQGAGNEQFF. DNA of the CDR3: TGTGCCAGCAGCTTAGTAGTCCGGTGGCAGGGGGCGGGTAATGAGCAGTTCTTC.

The chain employs TRBV30 and TRBJ2-2; D perhaps matches TRBD2 (7 bases). Per germline, CDR1 GTSNPN and CDR2 SVGIG (reference sequence). The V and J ends lost 2 bases and 4 bases respectively, with 14 bases between them. This CDR3 has 15 residues. The CDR3: CAWSWGGQSTGELFF. The CDR3, as DNA: TGTGCCTGGAGTTGGGGGGGGCAAAGCACCGGGGAGCTGTTTTTT.

The chain recombines TRBV4-1 with TRBJ2-3, with a tentative D call TRBD2 (5 bases). The CDR3 contains 15 residues. The ends were cut back, 1 base at V and 8 bases at J, with 16 bases in the middle. Per germline, CDR1 MGHRA and CDR2 YSYEKL. CDR3 protein: CASSQADFTHGTQYF. CDR3 nucleotides: TGCGCCAGCAGCCAAGCGGACTTCACCCACGGTACGCAGTATTTT.

This chain links TRBV6-1 with TRBJ1-3; D is perhaps TRBD1 (5 bases). The CDR3 consists of 16 residues. From germline, CDR1 is MNHNS and CDR2 SASEGT. Trimming shortened V by 3 bases and J by 3 bases, and 15 bases separated the two germline ends. As DNA, the CDR3 is TGTGCCAGCAGTGACTACCAGGGCCTTGGTGGAAACACCATATATTTT. The encoded protein is CASSDYQGLGGNTIYF.

The chain uses TRBV10-3 and TRBJ2-3; D is undetermined. Between the trimmed V and J ends, which lost 7 bases and 2 bases, there was a span of 7 bases. Germline V gene data show CDR1 as ENHRY and CDR2 as SYGVKD. This CDR3 spans 12 amino acids. CDR3 in amino acids: CAITSNTDTQYF. The CDR3 DNA reads TGTGCCATCACCTCAAACACAGATACGCAGTATTTT.

In its sample, this clonotype was seen once. This sequence joins TRBV2 and TRBJ2-7; D is undetermined. Trimming took 1 base from V and 2 from J, leaving 9 bases between them. The CDR3 spans 14 residues. Germline CDR1 SNHLY, CDR2 FYNNEI. The CDR3 region has the DNA TGTGCCAGCAGTGAAGACCCAGGTGCCTACGAGCAGTACTTC. Translating gives CASSEDPGAYEQYF.

This clonotype was recorded many times. This chain links TRBV29-1 with TRBJ2-3; either TRBD1 or TRBD2 may fit D (5 bases each). Trimming cost V 2 bases and J 4 bases, with 7 bases left between them. Germline CDR1 reads SQVTM; CDR2 reads ANQGSEA. This CDR3 contains 12 residues. The CDR3 reads CSVEQGADTQYF. In DNA form, the CDR3 reads TGCAGCGTTGAACAGGGAGCAGATACGCAGTATTTT.

The table lists this clonotype with many counts. This chain links TRBV15 with TRBJ2-1, with a weak D call TRBD2 (6 bases). Germline assignment: CDR1 LNHNV and CDR2 YYDKDF (reference sequence). The CDR3 has 16 residues. V dropped 3 bases and J dropped 5 bases, with 17 bases sitting between them. The CDR3 reads CATSRPLWGRHNEQFF. CDR3 sequence (DNA): TGTGCCACCAGCAGGCCCCTTTGGGGGAGGCACAATGAGCAGTTCTTC.

The chain employs TRBV24-1 and TRBJ2-2; D gene unclear. In germline, CDR1 is KGHDR, CDR2 SFDVKD. This CDR3 spans 14 amino acids. V shed 3 bases and J shed 7 bases, with 11 bases lying between them. The CDR3 DNA follows: TGTGCCACCAGTGATCCCGGTATGAACGGGGAGCTGTTTTTT. It is translated as CATSDPGMNGELFF.

The CDR3 spells CASGTTGGFMGYTF. Written as DNA, the CDR3 is TGTGCCAGCGGGACCACAGGAGGCTTTATGGGCTACACCTTC. The rearrangement uses TRBV12-3 or TRBV12-4 and TRBJ1-2; TRBD1 is a possible D gene (5 bases). V was pared by 8 bases and J by 8 bases, with 21 bases between. The CDR3 covers 14 residues.

This clonotype was observed a few times. This rearrangement joins TRBV20-1 to TRBJ2-1, with TRBD2 matching over 10 bases. V gave up 2 bases and J gave up 3 bases; unmatched junction bases: 13. CDR3 length equals 18 residues. Looked up from germline, CDR1 is DFQATT and CDR2 is SNEGSKA (reference sequence). CDR3 residues: CSARRTPKREGLYNEQFF. CDR3 nucleotides: TGCAGTGCTAGACGTACCCCTAAGCGGGAGGGCCTCTACAATGAGCAGTTCTTC.